Sequencing of this T cell receptor (beta chain) was carried out in a study of blood T cell repertoires in COVID-19. Profiled with immunoSEQ multiplex PCR; TCRdb holds only in-frame clones, not every one. The table includes 300,000 to 500,000 clones, 88% detected once. Germline V lookup: CDR1 MNHEY, CDR2 SVGAGI. V shed 11 bases, J shed 0 bases, and the junction held 6 bases outside the gene matches. CDR3 length equals 13 residues. This receptor was identified in a woman between 40 and 50 years old with acute COVID-19. Sequencing was carried out using PBMCs or T cells enriched from blood (not recorded which). The V call is TRBV6-5, the J call TRBJ1-2; 7 nucleotides line up with TRBD1. In DNA form, the CDR3 reads TGTGCCGGGGGACAGCGATCTAACTATGGCTACACCTTC. This encodes CAGGQRSNYGYTF.